The 10 T cell receptor beta chains below come from one sample, sequenced in a study of shared clonotypes between healthy human individuals. Assay: immunoSEQ multiplex PCR; the TCRdb copy retains only in-frame clones and omits some. The data show about 1 million clones, with approximately 72% seen just once and less than 1.5% held by the top ten. The sequenced sample was memory CD4+ T cells sorted from blood. Stated subset: CD45RA-negative fraction. Source of these receptors: a man aged 18 to 29 in good health.

The V and J genes are TRBV6-5 and TRBJ2-1; 12 bases are a match to TRBD2. The trim removed 0 bases at V and 7 bases at J, leaving 4 bases unmatched. The V gene's germline CDR1 is MNHEY and CDR2 SVGAGI. The CDR3 has 16 amino acids. The CDR3 DNA sequence: TGTGCCAGCAGTTACTCGACTAGCGGGAGATATAATGAGCAGTTCTTC. It yields the protein CASSYSTSGRYNEQFF.

CDR3 bases: TGCGCCAGCAGCTTGAGGCGGGAGGCCTACGAGCAGTACTTC. Protein: CASSLRREAYEQYF. This chain links TRBV5-1 with TRBJ2-7; TRBD2 matches 8 bases. From germline, CDR1 is SGHRS and CDR2 YFSETQ. The J segment lost 2 bases and the V segment lost 1 base, leaving 2 bases of the junction unmatched. This CDR3 has 14 residues.

This chain connects TRBV2 to TRBJ2-2, with 7 bases fitting TRBD2. Germline CDR1 and CDR2: SNHLY and FYNNEI. This CDR3 has 18 amino acids. Trimming took 6 bases from V and 0 from J; bases not matched to a gene: 13. This CDR3 is CASSVGLGPYANTGELFF. The CDR3 region has the DNA TGTGCCAGCAGCGTTGGACTAGGGCCCTATGCGAACACCGGGGAGCTGTTTTTT.

This clone was seen only a few times. The chain combines TRBV5-8 with TRBJ1-5; the D is unclear. The germline V gene encodes CDR1 SGHTS and CDR2 YDEGEE. The CDR3 is made up of 14 amino acids. V gave up 0 bases and J gave up 4 bases, with 8 bases separating them. The CDR3 spells CASSLDSLNQPQHF. CDR3 coding DNA: TGTGCCAGCAGCTTGGACAGCCTTAATCAGCCCCAGCATTTT.

This clone showed up just a few times. The chain uses TRBV29-1 and TRBJ2-2, with a weak D call TRBD1 (5 bases). The CDR3 covers 14 residues. Germline V gene sequence: CDR1 SQVTM, CDR2 ANQGSEA. The V end was cut by 6 bases, the J end by 1 base, with 12 bases between. In DNA form, the CDR3 reads TGCAGCGTCAAAGGACACCTGAACACCGGGGAGCTGTTTTTT. This encodes CSVKGHLNTGELFF.

The gene calls are TRBV2 and TRBJ2-2, with 8 bases lining up with TRBD1. The germline V gene has CDR1 SNHLY and CDR2 FYNNEI. The CDR3 extends over 15 amino acids. With V trimmed by 4 bases and J by 5 bases, 6 bases remained unmatched. DNA of the CDR3: TGTGCCAGCAGTGCTAACAGGGGGGATACCGGGGAGCTGTTTTTT. Its protein is CASSANRGDTGELFF.

The genes are TRBV10-3 and TRBJ1-5, with a weak D call TRBD1 (5 bases). Germline assignment: CDR1 ENHRY and CDR2 SYGVKD. The CDR3 extends over 15 amino acids. V was cut by 2 bases and J by 0 bases, with 8 bases left in between. The CDR3 loop is CAISEAGTSNQPQHF. The CDR3 DNA follows: TGTGCCATCAGTGAGGCGGGGACTAGCAATCAGCCCCAGCATTTT.

For this clone: No DNA is shown, since the ends of the CDR3 on it are uncertain; the CDR3 is the one TCRdb lists. The J gene is TRBJ1-2, the V gene TRBV30; whether TRBD1, the table's D call, matches the DNA was not checked. Germline CDR1 GTSNPN, CDR2 SVGIG (reference sequence). From its first to its last residue, the CDR3 has 13 amino acids. CDR3 sequence reads: CAWSVGTGSGYIF.

The J gene is TRBJ1-1, the V gene TRBV6-5; maybe TRBD1 (5 bases). Trimming pared 4 bases from V and 10 bases from J, leaving 13 bases between. The length of the CDR3 is 12 residues. Germline CDR1 reads MNHEY; CDR2 reads SVGAGI. CDR3 nucleotides: TGTGCCAGCAGTTCCCTTCGGGGGGGAGCTTTCTTT. Its protein is CASSSLRGGAFF.

The rearrangement uses TRBV15 and TRBJ2-5; TRBD1 is a possible D gene (5 bases). Germline CDR1 reads LNHNV; CDR2 reads YYDKDF (reference sequence). V was trimmed by 0 bases and J by 2 bases, leaving 13 bases between them. This CDR3 is built from 16 residues. The chain's CDR3 is CATSRDSVRGQETQYF. The CDR3, as DNA: TGTGCCACCAGCAGAGATTCTGTAAGGGGTCAAGAGACCCAGTACTTC. Together with reference TRBV15 and TRBJ2-5, the CDR3 gives the full variable domain: DAMVIQNPRYQVTQFGKPVTLSCSQTLNHNVMYWYQQKSSQAPKLLFHYYDKDFNNEADTPDNFQSRRPNTSFCFLDIRSPGLGDTAMYLCATSRDSVRGQETQYFGPGTRLLVL.